What follows are 15 T cell receptor beta chains derived from one specimen sequenced in a study of blood T cells in healthy people across ages. The second PCR ran about 6 to 12 cycles with a sample-barcoded 5' primer and J-beta primers. TCRdb re-derived calls from the 5' RACE reads in MiXCR, one entry per CDR3 protein. This table has about 640,000 distinct CDR3 sequences, approximately 59% appearing once. The sample taken for sequencing was blood. The source is a man between 60 and 75 years old in good health.

The V gene is TRBV29-1, the J gene TRBJ2-5, with D unresolved. CDR1 and CDR2 from the germline V gene are SQVTM and ANQGSEA. The CDR3 is 13 residues long. V was shortened by 4 bases and J by 9 bases, with 18 bases between the two germline ends. The CDR3 bases are TGCAGCGTTGGAGTGAAGGAACTCGAGGCCCAGTACTTC. This gives the protein CSVGVKELEAQYF. The full variable domain, rest sourced from reference TRBV29-1 and TRBJ2-5, is SAVISQKPSRDICQRGTSLTIQCQVDSQVTMMFWYRQQPGQSLTLIATANQGSEATYESGFVIDKFPISRPNLTFSTLTVSNMSPEDSSIYLCSVGVKELEAQYFGPGTRLLVL.

The rearrangement uses TRBV29-1 and TRBJ2-5; the D is unclear. The J call may be in error: the DNA end matches TRBJ2-7 better. This CDR3 is built from 12 residues. Germline V lookup: CDR1 SQVTM, CDR2 ANQGSEA. The CDR3 bases are TGCAGCGGGAAGATATCCTCGACCGAGCAGTACTTC. This gives the protein CSGKISSTEQYF.

The chain recombines TRBV7-2 with TRBJ2-3, with D maybe TRBD1 (5 bases). Germline values: CDR1 SGHTA, CDR2 FQGNSA. Trimming removed 1 base from V and 10 bases from J, with 15 bases in between. The CDR3 is 14 residues long. The CDR3 DNA follows: TGTGCCAGCAGCTTAGTAGTTAGGGGAAGAGCGCAGTATTTT. Its translation is CASSLVVRGRAQYF.

The rearrangement uses TRBV6-5 and TRBJ2-5; the match to TRBD1 covers 8 bases. Losses at the gene ends were 6 bases for V and 4 bases for J; bases not matched to a gene: 4. The germline V gene has CDR1 MNHEY and CDR2 SVGAGI. CDR3 size: 13 residues. In DNA, the CDR3 is TGTGCCAGCAGACCACAGGGGGGAGAGACCCAGTACTTC. Translated, it gives CASRPQGGETQYF.

V is TRBV19 and J is TRBJ2-5, with no clear D. The CDR3 extends over 14 amino acids. V gave up 3 bases and J gave up 4 bases, with 12 bases separating them. Germline V CDR1 and CDR2: LNHDA, SQIVND (reference sequence). The chain's CDR3 is CASSMTEAGETQYF. CDR3 nucleotides: TGTGCCAGTAGTATGACCGAGGCAGGAGAGACCCAGTACTTC.

The V and J genes are TRBV4-1 and TRBJ2-5; 11 bases map to TRBD2. CDR1 MGHRA and CDR2 YSYEKL come from the germline V gene. The J segment lost 3 bases and the V segment lost 2 bases, leaving 5 bases of the junction unmatched. The CDR3 covers 16 residues. CDR3 in DNA: TGCGCCAGCAGCCAACTGGGACTAGCGGACAAAGAGACCCAGTACTTC. Amino acid sequence: CASSQLGLADKETQYF.

The J gene is TRBJ2-1, the V gene TRBV2, with a possible D match to TRBD1 (6 bases). This CDR3 comprises 13 residues. V was clipped by 7 bases and J by 4 bases, with 11 bases between them. In germline, CDR1 is SNHLY, CDR2 FYNNEI. The CDR3 sequence is CASNSGDYNEQFF. CDR3 nucleotide sequence: TGTGCCAGCAACTCAGGGGATTACAATGAGCAGTTCTTC.

A word on this clonotype: This may be a read error: a much more frequent sequence differs by one nucleotide. The chain joins TRBV6-5 to TRBJ2-5, with D hard to call. This CDR3 contains 14 residues. Germline V gene data show CDR1 as MNHEY and CDR2 as SVGAGI. Here the CDR3 DNA reads TGTGCCAGCAGTGACTCGCAAATCCAAGAGACCCAGTACTTC. Translation: CASSDSQIQETQYF.

V is TRBV12-5 and J is TRBJ2-7; TRBD1 agrees at 8 bases. The CDR3 extends over 11 amino acids. Germline V gene lookup returns CDR1 LGHNT and CDR2 FRNRAP. The CDR3 DNA is TGTGCCCGCGGGACAGGCTACGAGCAGTACTTC. It is translated as CARGTGYEQYF.

V gene TRBV20-1 combines with J gene TRBJ1-2, with unresolved D. Per germline, CDR1 DFQATT and CDR2 SNEGSKA (reference sequence). The CDR3 has 13 residues. Trimming took 1 base from V and 6 from J, leaving 12 bases between them. CDR3 protein: CSARVWPAHGYTF. As DNA, the CDR3 is TGCAGTGCTAGAGTTTGGCCGGCTCATGGCTACACCTTC.

Regarding this clonotype: A much larger clone differs from this one at a single base, so this may be a read error. The gene calls are TRBV7-9 and TRBJ2-7; 7 positions match TRBD2. This CDR3 comprises 14 residues. Germline assignment: CDR1 SEHNR and CDR2 FQNEAQ (reference sequence). CDR3 sequence: CANSSMGGRYEQYF. As DNA, the CDR3 is TGTGCCAACAGCTCTATGGGGGGGAGGTACGAGCAGTACTTC.

This clonotype showed up just a few times. This rearrangement joins TRBV10-3 to TRBJ2-5; the D is unclear. The V gene's germline CDR1 is ENHRY and CDR2 SYGVKD. V was shortened by 0 bases and J by 3 bases, with 8 bases between the two germline ends. The CDR3 length is 14 residues. The CDR3 DNA is TGTGCCATCAGTGAGTCGATCCGAAAAGAGACCCAGTACTTC. Its translation is CAISESIRKETQYF.

The chain uses TRBV27 and TRBJ1-2; tentatively, D is TRBD1 (5 bases). Trimming shortened V by 5 bases and J by 1 base, and 8 bases separated the two germline ends. Per germline, CDR1 MNHEY and CDR2 SMNVEV (reference sequence). The CDR3 has 13 residues. Here the CDR3 reads CASSAQDNYGYTF. In DNA, the CDR3 is TGTGCCAGCAGTGCACAGGATAACTATGGCTACACCTTC.

The chain uses TRBV3-1 and TRBJ1-1; 7 bases map to TRBD1. After removal of 6 bases from V and 1 base from J, the junction contained 5 bases not matched to a gene. CDR3 size: 14 residues. CDR1 and CDR2 (germline): LGHDT, YNNKEL (reference sequence). The CDR3 DNA reads as TGTGCCAGCAGGCCAGGGGGGGAGAACACTGAAGCTTTCTTT. This gives the protein CASRPGGENTEAFF.

The chain couples TRBV7-9 to TRBJ2-1, with a tentative D call TRBD2 (9 bases). Germline V gene lookup returns CDR1 SEHNR and CDR2 FQNEAQ (reference sequence). Trimming took off 5 bases at V and 6 bases at J, with 20 bases between the two ends. This CDR3 is built from 16 residues. CDR3 region: CASSEGQGLASNEQFF. The CDR3 nucleotides read TGTGCCAGCAGCGAAGGACAGGGACTAGCTAGCAATGAGCAGTTCTTC.